The clone carrying this TCR beta chain is medium-sized in the sample. Antigen: not known. The ends lost 10 bases at V and 3 bases at J; junction bases unmatched: 3. The V gene's germline CDR1 is ENHRY and CDR2 SYGVKD. The CDR3 sequence is 12 residues long. Busulfan-fludarabine conditioning, marrow transplant, and cyclophosphamide on days +3 and +4 were administered. This record belongs to a study of T cells after posttransplantation cyclophosphamide. Findings and limits, study-wide: TRB clonality was highly associated with recipient CMV seropositivity and reactivation.

The protocol was immunoSEQ multiplex PCR, while the TCRdb copy is restricted to in-frame clones and leaves out a portion. The data show roughly 2,500 clones, with none appearing a single time. The input for sequencing was PBMCs, taken 32 days after allogeneic stem cell transplant with posttransplant cyclophosphamide. This clonotype originated in a female patient in her forties or fifties who received an allogeneic stem cell transplant from a related donor, was CMV-positive, and had no GVHD. Certain T cells may be donor cells from the graft. The chain employs TRBV10-3 and TRBJ1-2; 9 bases match TRBD1. The CDR3, as DNA: TGTGCCACCCGACAGGGGGACTATGGCTACACCTTC. This encodes CATRQGDYGYTF.